This TCR beta chain originates from a study of shared clonotypes between healthy human individuals (dated by TCRdb to about 2020). Background on the whole study: The cohort included three men and two women between 18 and 49 years of age. Per donor, three plates each were used for CD4 naive and CD4 memory, two for CD8 naive, and one for CD8 memory. Blood TCR repertoires of five healthy adults were deeply sequenced to estimate repertoire size and the extent of clonotype sharing between individuals. To increase sequencing depth and limit assay-specific biases, different laboratories used diverse techniques to prepare libraries and sequence TCR repertoires. Each donor's leukapheresis produced roughly between roughly 0.85 and 9.5 billion PBMCs.

Findings and caveats that apply to the study as a whole: When a handful of donors were compared, the shared fraction of clonotypes was about 5.5% for naive CD4, roughly 3.3% for naive CD8, more than 2% for memory CD4, and 0.35% to 0.5% for memory CD8. Estimated clonotype richness was generally larger for naive than for memory subsets. Even with the large sequencing depth, rarefaction of the sorted-subset datasets indicated that sequencing was incomplete. Compared with non-shared clonotypes, the clonotypes found in all four sorted-subset donors had higher generation probabilities. Pairwise subsampling led to the expectation that sequencing depth would affect the degree of clonotype sharing among donors. Sampling was limited to blood, and TCR repertoires in tissue likely differ from TCR repertoires in blood. Because the study included only a small number of donors, the genetic and exposure-history diversity represented was limited.

Reading from cysteine to phenylalanine, the CDR3 counts 22 amino acids. Just CDR3 DNA is preserved here, 66 bases in frame from base 1. About this clone: Its specific antigen is unknown. Base qualities are not recorded, but no much larger clone differs from it by a single base.

Using the deep immunoSEQ assay, multiplex PCR amplified TCR CDR3 regions from genomic DNA. Genomic DNA extracted from each cell subset was distributed evenly over all wells of several immunoSEQ 96-well plates, and each plate served as one replicate. Each replicate PCR for sorted subsets received approximately 220 ng genomic DNA, equal to around 32,000 T cell genomes. Purified libraries were quantified with a Qubit 3.0 fluorometer, sized on a Bioanalyzer 2100, and re-quantified with the KAPA Library Quantification kit. Every immunoSEQ 96-well plate was sequenced on a separate single-read 150-cycle Illumina NextSeq 550 flow cell. The study's processing was this. The immunoSEQ output contained only junctional sequences without quality scores, so filtering could not match that applied to full-length reads. To assign V/J genes and CDR3, sequences were annotated against IMGT germline references using PyIR, a Python wrapper for IgBLAST v1.9. Any read was removed if the V/J assignment was weak (E-value above 1e-6), the CDR3 was missing, or the read contained stop codons, out-of-frame junctions, or ambiguous translated residues. V3J clonotypes were defined as sequences sharing an identical inferred V gene, J gene, and CDR3 amino acid sequence. Percentage overlap between repertoires was computed as shared unique clonotypes divided by the size of the smaller repertoire. Three approaches were used to assess repertoire richness: RTK rarefaction, the Chao1 estimator, and Recon v2.1 estimates of unobserved clonotypes. Generation probabilities were computed with OLGA for all TCRbeta clonotypes obtained by the gDNA method from four donors. The source is immuneACCESS, and TCRdb retained only in-frame sequences with V and J called. Part of the clones is not carried over; for the studies checked, unresolved V genes explain less than half of this, and the remainder is unexplained. The V and J calls and the clone size are those of that table, but D and trimming were determined from the DNA. For this sample the table gives millions of clones, of which approximately 94% were detected only once. The top ten clones comprise 1.5% to 2% of the sample.

CD8 naive samples consisted of CD45RO-negative cells that were positively selected for CCR7, yielding a CD45RA+CCR7+ population without TemRA cells. The donors were healthy, HIV-negative adults who had no recently reported acute infections or vaccinations. Every donor was a Caucasian adult living in Nashville, Tennessee, USA. Blood was obtained by leukapheresis, after which PBMCs were separated by Ficoll-Histopaque density gradient centrifugation and cryopreserved in liquid nitrogen vapor phase. Analytical flow cytometry was used to check the purity and quantity of every magnetically sorted T cell population. Genomic DNA was isolated from each sorted fraction and quantified by UV absorbance on a Nanodrop 2000c.

Here the chain combines TRBV21-1 and TRBJ2-2; the table gives TRBD2 as D, unverified against the DNA. TRBV21-1 is classified as a pseudogene. The source is a man younger than 35 in good health. Some clones in this sample may be carry-over from other donors' samples. Sequencing was carried out using naive CD8+ T cells from PBMCs. The meaning of the sample's cell subset or site label: CD45RA+CCR7+. The CDR3 region: CASSKVQSAGGRIPAGTGELFF. In nucleotide form, the sequence is TGTGCCAGCAGCAAAGTTCAGTCGGCGGGAGGGCGTATACCGGCGGGCACCGGGGAGCTGTTTTTT.